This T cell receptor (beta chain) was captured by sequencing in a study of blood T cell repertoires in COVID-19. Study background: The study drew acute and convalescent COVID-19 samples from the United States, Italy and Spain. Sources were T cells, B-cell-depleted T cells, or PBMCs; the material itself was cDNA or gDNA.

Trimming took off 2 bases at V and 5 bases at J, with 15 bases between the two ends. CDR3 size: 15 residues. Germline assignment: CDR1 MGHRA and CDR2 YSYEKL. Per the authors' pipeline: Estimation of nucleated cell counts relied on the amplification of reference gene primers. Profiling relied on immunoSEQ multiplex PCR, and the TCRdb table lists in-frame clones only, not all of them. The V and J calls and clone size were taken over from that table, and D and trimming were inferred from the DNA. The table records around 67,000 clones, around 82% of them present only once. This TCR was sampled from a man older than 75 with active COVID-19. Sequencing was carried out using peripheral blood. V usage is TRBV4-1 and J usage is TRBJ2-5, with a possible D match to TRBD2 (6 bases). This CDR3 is CASSQPEGLGETQYF. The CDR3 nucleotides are TGCGCCAGCAGCCAACCCGAGGGACTGGGGGAGACCCAGTACTTC.